This T cell receptor beta chain was recorded in a study of lymphopenia after photon versus proton radiotherapy. Whole-study results and caveats: Proton therapy kept repertoires fairly stable, unlike photons, which gained effector/memory cells. Authors raise, but do not show, better survival with proton therapy. In patients who died, overall survival fell as post-nadir TCR diversity dropped more.

This clone has only one observation. Its antigen is currently unknown. Sequencing used immunoSEQ multiplex PCR; TCRdb keeps in-frame clones, though not all of them. The sample lists 150,000 to 200,000 clones, 80% to 90% occurring once. Per the germline V gene, CDR1 is MRHNA and CDR2 is SNTAGT. The CDR3 is 15 amino acids. Trimming took 2 bases from V and 7 from J, leaving 14 bases between them. The chain carries TRBV6-4 and TRBJ2-2, with D perhaps matching TRBD2 (6 bases). This sequence was found in a man in his fifties or sixties with gastric cancer. Here the sequenced sample was peripheral blood, taken from a patient treated with photon-based radiotherapy. The CDR3, as DNA: TGTGCCAGCAGTGACGAAGCGGGCCCCCACGGGGAGCTGTTTTTT. Translated, it gives CASSDEAGPHGELFF.